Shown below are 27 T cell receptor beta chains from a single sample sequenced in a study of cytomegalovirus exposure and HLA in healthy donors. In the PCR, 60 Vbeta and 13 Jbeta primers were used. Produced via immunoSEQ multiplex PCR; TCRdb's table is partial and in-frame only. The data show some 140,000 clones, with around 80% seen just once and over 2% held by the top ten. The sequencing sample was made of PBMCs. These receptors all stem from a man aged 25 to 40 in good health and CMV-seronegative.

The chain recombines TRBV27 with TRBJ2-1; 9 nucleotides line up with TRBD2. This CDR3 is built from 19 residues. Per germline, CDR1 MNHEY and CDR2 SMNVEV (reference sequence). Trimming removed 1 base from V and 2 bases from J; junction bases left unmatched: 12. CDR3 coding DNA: TGTGCCAGCAGTTTATTAGGCGGGAGGGCCCTAAGGGCCTACAATGAGCAGTTCTTC. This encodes CASSLLGGRALRAYNEQFF.

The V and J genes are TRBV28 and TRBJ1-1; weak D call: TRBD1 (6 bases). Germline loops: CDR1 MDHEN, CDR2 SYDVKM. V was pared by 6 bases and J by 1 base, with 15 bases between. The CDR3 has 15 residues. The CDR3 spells CASRVPGQTNTEAFF. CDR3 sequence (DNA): TGTGCCAGCAGAGTCCCGGGACAAACGAACACTGAAGCTTTCTTT.

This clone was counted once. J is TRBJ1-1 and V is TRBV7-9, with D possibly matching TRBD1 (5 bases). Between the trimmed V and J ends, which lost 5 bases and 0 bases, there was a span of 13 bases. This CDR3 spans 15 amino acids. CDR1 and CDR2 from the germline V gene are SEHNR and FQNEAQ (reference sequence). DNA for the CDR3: TGTGCCAGCAGCACAGACAGAATCATGAACACTGAAGCTTTCTTT. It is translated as CASSTDRIMNTEAFF.

The DNA of the CDR3 is TGTGCCAGCAGTTTCTCGGACCCCGGGGGGGCCCAGTACTTC. It is translated as CASSFSDPGGAQYF. This sequence joins TRBV28 and TRBJ2-5; 8 bases fit TRBD2. CDR3 size: 14 residues. The V gene end was trimmed by 3 bases and the J gene end by 9 bases; junction bases not matched to a gene: 9. Germline V gives CDR1 MDHEN, CDR2 SYDVKM.

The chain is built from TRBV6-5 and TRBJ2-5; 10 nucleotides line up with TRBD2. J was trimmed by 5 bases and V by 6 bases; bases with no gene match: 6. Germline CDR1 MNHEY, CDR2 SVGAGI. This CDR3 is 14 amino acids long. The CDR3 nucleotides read TGTGCCAGCAGCTCCCTAGCGGGAGAGGAGACCCAGTACTTC. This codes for CASSSLAGEETQYF.

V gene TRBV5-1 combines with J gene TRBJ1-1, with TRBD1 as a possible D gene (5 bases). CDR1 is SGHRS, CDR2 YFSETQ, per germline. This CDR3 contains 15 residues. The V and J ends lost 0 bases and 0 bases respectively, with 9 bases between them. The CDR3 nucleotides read TGCGCCAGCAGCTTGGGTGGGGCCATGAACACTGAAGCTTTCTTT. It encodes CASSLGGAMNTEAFF.

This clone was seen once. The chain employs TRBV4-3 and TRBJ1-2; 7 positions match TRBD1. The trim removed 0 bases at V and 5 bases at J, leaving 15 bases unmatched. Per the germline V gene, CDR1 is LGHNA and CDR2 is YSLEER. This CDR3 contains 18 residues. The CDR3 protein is CASSQDHGQASFGYGYTF. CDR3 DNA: TGCGCCAGCAGCCAAGACCATGGACAGGCATCCTTCGGGTATGGCTACACCTTC.

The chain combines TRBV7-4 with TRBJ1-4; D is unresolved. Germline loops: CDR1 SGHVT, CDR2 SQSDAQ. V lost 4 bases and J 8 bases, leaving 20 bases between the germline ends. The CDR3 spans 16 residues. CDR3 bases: TGTGCCAGCAGCTCTTCCCCTTCCGGGGAAGAAGAAAAACTGTTTTTT. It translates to CASSSSPSGEEEKLFF.

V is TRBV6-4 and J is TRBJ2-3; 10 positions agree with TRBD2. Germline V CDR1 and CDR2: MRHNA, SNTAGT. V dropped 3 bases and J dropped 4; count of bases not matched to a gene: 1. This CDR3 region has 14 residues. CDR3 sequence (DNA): TGTGCCAGCAGTGAACTAGCGGGATCAGATACGCAGTATTTT. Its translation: CASSELAGSDTQYF.

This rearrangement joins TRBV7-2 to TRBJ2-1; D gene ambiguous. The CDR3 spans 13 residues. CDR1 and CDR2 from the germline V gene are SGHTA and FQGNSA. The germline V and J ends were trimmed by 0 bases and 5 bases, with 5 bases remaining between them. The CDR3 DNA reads TGTGCCAGCAGCTTAGCGCTAGACAATGAGCAGTTCTTC. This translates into CASSLALDNEQFF.

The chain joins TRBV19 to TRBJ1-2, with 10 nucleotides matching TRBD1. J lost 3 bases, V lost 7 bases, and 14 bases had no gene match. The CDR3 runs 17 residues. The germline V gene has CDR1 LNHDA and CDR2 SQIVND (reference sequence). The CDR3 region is CASTHRRGTGAYYGYTF. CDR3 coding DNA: TGTGCCAGTACCCATAGGCGCGGGACAGGGGCGTACTATGGCTACACCTTC.

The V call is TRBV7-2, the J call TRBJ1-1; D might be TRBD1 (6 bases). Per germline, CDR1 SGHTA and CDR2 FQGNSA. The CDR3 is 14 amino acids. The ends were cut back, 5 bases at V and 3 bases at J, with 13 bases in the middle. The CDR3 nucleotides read TGTGCCAGCAGCCTACAGGGATTGGACACTGAAGCTTTCTTT. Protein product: CASSLQGLDTEAFF.

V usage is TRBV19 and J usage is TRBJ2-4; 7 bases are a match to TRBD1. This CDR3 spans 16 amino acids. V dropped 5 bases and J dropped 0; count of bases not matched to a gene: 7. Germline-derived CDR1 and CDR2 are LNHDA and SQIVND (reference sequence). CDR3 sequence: CASSVDRVPAKNIQYF. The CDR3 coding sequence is TGTGCCAGTAGTGTCGACAGGGTGCCAGCCAAAAACATTCAGTACTTC.

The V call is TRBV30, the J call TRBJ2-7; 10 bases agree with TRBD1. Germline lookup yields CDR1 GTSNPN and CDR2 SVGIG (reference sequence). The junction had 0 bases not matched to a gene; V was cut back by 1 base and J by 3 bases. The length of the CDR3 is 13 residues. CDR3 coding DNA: TGTGCCTGGAGTGGGGACAGGGGCTACGAGCAGTACTTC. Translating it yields CAWSGDRGYEQYF.

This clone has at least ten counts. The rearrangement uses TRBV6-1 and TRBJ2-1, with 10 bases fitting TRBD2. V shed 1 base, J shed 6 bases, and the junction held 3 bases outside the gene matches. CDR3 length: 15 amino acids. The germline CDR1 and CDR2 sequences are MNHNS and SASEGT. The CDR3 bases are TGTGCCAGCAGTGAAGGGGCTAGCGGGAGCAATGAGCAGTTCTTC. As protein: CASSEGASGSNEQFF.

DNA of the CDR3: TGTGCCAGCACTAACCTCGGGACAGGGAATGAAAAACTGTTTTTT. Its translation is CASTNLGTGNEKLFF. The rearrangement uses TRBV28 and TRBJ1-4, with 9 bases identical to TRBD1. The CDR3 runs to 15 residues. CDR1 and CDR2 from the germline V gene are MDHEN and SYDVKM. The V and J ends lost 7 bases and 5 bases, in that order; junction bases with no gene match: 8.

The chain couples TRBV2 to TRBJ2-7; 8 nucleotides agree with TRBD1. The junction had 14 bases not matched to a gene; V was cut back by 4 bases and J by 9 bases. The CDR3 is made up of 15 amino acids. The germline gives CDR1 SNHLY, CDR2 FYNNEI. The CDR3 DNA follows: TGTGCCAGCAGTGGACAGGGGCAGTCTTTCGGAGGGCAGTACTTC. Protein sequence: CASSGQGQSFGGQYF.

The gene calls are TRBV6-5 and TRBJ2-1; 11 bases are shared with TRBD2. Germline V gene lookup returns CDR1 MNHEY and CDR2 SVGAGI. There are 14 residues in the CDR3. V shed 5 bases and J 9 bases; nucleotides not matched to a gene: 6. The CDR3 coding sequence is TGTGCCAGCAGTAAATTAGCGGGAGGGTTTGAGCAGTTCTTC. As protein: CASSKLAGGFEQFF.

The DNA for the CDR3 is TGTGCCAGCAGCTTGGGAGTCATTGGGACAGGGCCTGAAAAACTGTTTTTT. Translated: CASSLGVIGTGPEKLFF. This chain uses TRBV7-9 with TRBJ1-4, with 9 bases aligning to TRBD1. Trimming took 3 bases from V and 7 from J; bases not matched to a gene: 12. The germline V gene encodes CDR1 SEHNR and CDR2 FQNEAQ (reference sequence). This CDR3 has 17 amino acids.

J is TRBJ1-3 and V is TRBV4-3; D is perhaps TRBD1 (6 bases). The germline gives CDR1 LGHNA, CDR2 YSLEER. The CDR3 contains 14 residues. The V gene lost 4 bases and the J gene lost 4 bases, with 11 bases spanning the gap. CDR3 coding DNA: TGCGCCAGCAGCCCGGGGGGGCTAGGAAACACCATATATTTT. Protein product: CASSPGGLGNTIYF.

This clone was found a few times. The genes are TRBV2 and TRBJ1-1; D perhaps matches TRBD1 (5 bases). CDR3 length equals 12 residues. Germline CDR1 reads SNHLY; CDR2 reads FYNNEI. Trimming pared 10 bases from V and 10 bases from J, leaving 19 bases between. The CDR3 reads CATTTAPIGAFF. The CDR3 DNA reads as TGTGCCACCACGACAGCCCCCATCGGAGCTTTCTTT.

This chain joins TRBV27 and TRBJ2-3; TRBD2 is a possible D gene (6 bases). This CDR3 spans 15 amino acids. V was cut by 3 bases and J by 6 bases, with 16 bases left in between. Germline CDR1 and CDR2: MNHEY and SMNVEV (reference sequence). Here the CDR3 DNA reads TGTGCCAGCAGTTTGTCTTTCGGGAGTCGGGATACGCAGTATTTT. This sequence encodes CASSLSFGSRDTQYF.

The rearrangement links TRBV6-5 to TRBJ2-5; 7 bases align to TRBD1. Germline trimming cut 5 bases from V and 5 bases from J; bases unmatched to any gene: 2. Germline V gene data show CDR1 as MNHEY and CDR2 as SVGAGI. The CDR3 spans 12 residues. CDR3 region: CASSRGGETQYF. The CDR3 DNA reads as TGTGCCAGCAGTAGAGGGGGCGAGACCCAGTACTTC.

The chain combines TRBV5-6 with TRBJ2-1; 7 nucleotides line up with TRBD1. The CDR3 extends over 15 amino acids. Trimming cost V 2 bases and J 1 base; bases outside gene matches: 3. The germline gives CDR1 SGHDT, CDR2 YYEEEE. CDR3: CASSFEGASYNEQFF. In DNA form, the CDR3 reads TGTGCCAGCAGCTTTGAGGGGGCGTCCTACAATGAGCAGTTCTTC.

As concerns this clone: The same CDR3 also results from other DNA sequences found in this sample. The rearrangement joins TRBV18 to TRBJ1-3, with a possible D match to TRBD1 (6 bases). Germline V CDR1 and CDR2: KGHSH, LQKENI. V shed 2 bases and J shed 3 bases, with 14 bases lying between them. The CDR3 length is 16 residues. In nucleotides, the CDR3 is TGTGCCAGCTCACCATACAGGGACACAAGTGGAAACACCATATATTTT. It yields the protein CASSPYRDTSGNTIYF.

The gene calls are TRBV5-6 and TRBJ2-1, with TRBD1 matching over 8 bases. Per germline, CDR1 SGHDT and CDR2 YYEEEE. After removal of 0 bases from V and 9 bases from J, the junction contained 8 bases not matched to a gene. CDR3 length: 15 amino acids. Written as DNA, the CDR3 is TGTGCCAGCAGCTTGGTGGGACAGGATCTTTCTGAGCAGTTCTTC. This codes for CASSLVGQDLSEQFF.

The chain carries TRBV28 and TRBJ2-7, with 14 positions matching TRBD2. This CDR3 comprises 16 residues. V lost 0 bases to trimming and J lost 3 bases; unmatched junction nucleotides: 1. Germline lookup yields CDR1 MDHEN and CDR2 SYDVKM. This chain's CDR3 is CASSLWGLAGVYEQYF. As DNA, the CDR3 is TGTGCCAGCAGTTTATGGGGACTAGCGGGAGTCTACGAGCAGTACTTC.